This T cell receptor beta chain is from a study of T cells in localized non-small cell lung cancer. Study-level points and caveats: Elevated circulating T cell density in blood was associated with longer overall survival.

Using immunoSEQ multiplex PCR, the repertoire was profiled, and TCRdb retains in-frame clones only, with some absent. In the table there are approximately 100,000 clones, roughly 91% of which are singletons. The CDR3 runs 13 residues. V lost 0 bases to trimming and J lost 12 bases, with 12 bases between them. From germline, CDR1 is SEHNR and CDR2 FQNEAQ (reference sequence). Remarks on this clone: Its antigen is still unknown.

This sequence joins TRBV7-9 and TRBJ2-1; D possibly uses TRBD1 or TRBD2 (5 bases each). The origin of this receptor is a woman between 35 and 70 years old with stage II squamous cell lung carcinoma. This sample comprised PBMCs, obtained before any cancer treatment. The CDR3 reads CASSLAGPGGQFF. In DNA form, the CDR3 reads TGTGCCAGCAGCTTAGCAGGTCCTGGGGGGCAGTTCTTC.